This T cell receptor beta chain stems from a study of T-cell reconstitution after alpha-beta-depleted transplantation in children. CDR3 length: 16 amino acids. The germline CDR1 and CDR2 sequences are LGHDT and YNNKEL (reference sequence). V was pared by 1 base and J by 2 bases, with 15 bases between. For TCRbeta, the library was prepared with unique molecular identifiers. TCRdb redid the calling of the PCR reads with MiXCR, one entry per CDR3 protein. The sample contains 280,000 or so distinct CDR3 sequences, roughly 12% of which appear only once. This clonotype appeared a few times. Its antigen is as yet unknown. Study-wide findings and caveats: Day-60 TCRbeta diversity that was high in some patients was derived from surviving recipient T cells and thymic progenitors.

V is TRBV3-1 and J is TRBJ2-7; D is undetermined. The specimen comprised peripheral blood, sampled 180 days after TCRalphabeta/CD19-depleted stem cell transplant. The sequence derives from a male patient under 10 years old who had a stem cell transplant for chronic granulomatous disease, so the T cells may come from the graft donor. The CDR3 DNA sequence: TGTGCCAGCAGCCAAGCCACTTATGGGTCCCCCTACGAGCAGTACTTC. Protein: CASSQATYGSPYEQYF.